The following is a TCR beta chain sequence with its context. These data come from a study of blood T cell repertoires in COVID-19. In germline, CDR1 is KGHSH, CDR2 LQKENI. The CDR3 runs to 15 residues. The germline V and J ends were trimmed by 6 bases and 5 bases, with 19 bases remaining between them. TCRdb's copy holds only in-frame clones and misses some; the assay was immunoSEQ multiplex PCR. The repertoire includes roughly 230,000 clones, 75% to 85% of them detected once, and 5.5% sits in the top ten. This TCR was sampled from a human donor in a cohort sampled during active COVID-19. The sequenced material came from peripheral blood. The chain carries TRBV18 and TRBJ1-1, with a weak D call TRBD1 (6 bases). Here the CDR3 DNA reads TGTGCCAGCTCCCCCACGACAGGTCAGGGGACTGAAGCTTTCTTT. It encodes CASSPTTGQGTEAFF.